This entry describes one TCR beta chain. Its antigen remains unidentified. This sample also contains other DNA sequences that code for the same CDR3. This entry is derived from a study of beta chain features in type 1 diabetes. Expressed TCRB transcripts were sequenced after all isolated RNA was converted to cDNA. The table came from immunoSEQ multiplex PCR; TCRdb's copy has only in-frame clones and leaves some out. In the table there are 550,000 to 850,000 clones, about an eighth of which are singletons. Whole-study findings and limits: Shorter TCRB CDR3s, moderately but significantly so, marked every one of the four CD4+ subsets in Type 1 diabetes patients.

The CDR3 spans 13 residues. Trimming shortened V by 4 bases and J by 5 bases, and 10 bases separated the two germline ends. In germline, CDR1 is SGHRS, CDR2 YFSETQ. The sequenced sample consisted of naive CD4+ T cells from blood. The chain recombines TRBV5-1 with TRBJ2-1, with D perhaps assigned TRBD1 or TRBD2 (5 bases each). The clonotype originates from a man younger than 35 with type 1 diabetes. The CDR3 here is CASSLGTNNEQFF. The CDR3 DNA reads as TGCGCCAGCAGCCTAGGGACCAACAATGAGCAGTTCTTC.